The clone carrying this T cell receptor beta chain was counted ten times or more. Deletions cut 6 bases from V and 7 bases from J, with 10 bases between. The CDR3 is 11 amino acids. CDR1 is SNHLY and CDR2 is FYNNEI in the germline V gene. Genomic DNA templated the TCR beta VDJ and CDR3 profiling. TCRdb re-analysed the reads in MiXCR, keeping a single row per CDR3 protein. Of 150,000 to 180,000 distinct CDR3 sequences listed, 40% to 65% are singletons. This entry comes from a study of CD8+CD57+ T cells in acquired aplastic anemia. Study summary: The DNA of sorted CD4+ and CD8+ cells averaged around 3 ug.

Flow cytometry had shown expanded CD8+CD57+ cells in the patients chosen for sequencing. Each patient gave a blood sample that was collected before any therapy had been received. The chain combines TRBV2 with TRBJ2-7, with D hard to call. The sample consisted of sorted CD4+, CD8+, or CD8+CD57+ T cells (not recorded which) from PBMCs. The receptor's source is a human donor with aplastic anemia. DNA for the CDR3: TGTGCCAGCAGGGATCGTTCGGAGCAGTACTTC. Its protein product is CASRDRSEQYF.